This T cell receptor beta chain was found in a study of neurological immune-mediated disorders. Study details: About 90% of the roughly 34 multiple sclerosis patients had relapsing-remitting disease; 3 had secondary progressive. Overall study results and limits: Repertoires from 18 of 34 multiple sclerosis patients grouped phylogenetically into a related-CDR3 cluster, suggesting a possible signature.

The CDR3 has 15 amino acids. CDR1 MNHNS and CDR2 SASEGT come from the germline V gene. Trimming removed 1 base from V and 7 bases from J; junction bases left unmatched: 0. 2 million unsorted PBMCs were stored in RNAlater at -80 °C before RNA extraction. A 10-nucleotide random UMI tagged transcripts in template-switch 5'RACE cDNA synthesis. TCRdb re-derived calls from the 5' RACE reads in MiXCR, one entry per CDR3 protein. The sample includes approximately 100,000 distinct CDR3 sequences, 3% to 4.5% of them seen just once. This clonotype was detected many times. Its antigen is currently unknown. The TCR comes from a woman in her fifties or sixties with multiple sclerosis. This chain links TRBV6-1 with TRBJ1-6, with 11 nucleotides matching TRBD1. The sequencing sample was made of PBMCs. The CDR3 reads CASSEGTGGNSPLHF. CDR3 nucleotides: TGTGCCAGCAGTGAAGGGACAGGGGGCAATTCACCCCTCCACTTT.